Listed below are T cell receptor beta chains from one sample, sequenced in a study of T cells in Graves' hyperthyroidism and ophthalmopathy. TCRdb re-analysed the multiplex PCR reads in MiXCR, keeping a single row per CDR3 protein. The repertoire holds about 360,000 distinct CDR3 sequences, around an eighth seen once, with around 20% in the top ten. The sequencing sample was made of blood. Source of these receptors: a man in his thirties or forties with Graves' hyperthyroidism that later progressed to Graves' ophthalmopathy. The CDR3 runs from the conserved cysteine through the conserved F or W. D genes are given only for firm matches. Size is stated for part of the rows, as once, few or many counts, or as a class when the clone is expanded.

>TRBV3-1|few|TRBD1|TRBJ2-2
TGTGCCAGCAGCCACAGACAGGGGGCCGGGGAGCTGTTTTTT
CASSHRQGAGELFF
>TRBV5-4|few|TRBD2|TRBJ2-1
TGTGCCAGCAGCTTGGCAGTGGGGACTAGCGGGTTGAATGAGCAGTTCTTC
CASSLAVGTSGLNEQFF
>TRBV29-1|few|-|TRBJ1-2
TGCAGCGTTGGCCGAACGGGGACGTCAGGGGGCTACACCTTC
CSVGRTGTSGGYTF
>TRBV2|many|-|TRBJ1-2
TGTGCCAGCAGTGTCCCAAAGCAGGGACTTAACTATGGCTACACCTTC
CASSVPKQGLNYGYTF
>TRBV5-4|few|-|TRBJ2-7
TGTGCCAGCAGCTTGAACCTGGCACTCTACGAGCAGTACTTC
CASSLNLALYEQYF
>TRBV11-2|many|TRBD1|TRBJ2-7
TGTGCCAGCAGCTTGATAACAGGGGACGAGCAGTACTTC
CASSLITGDEQYF
>TRBV28|-|TRBD2|TRBJ2-3
TGTGCCAGCAGTATACTAGCGGGGGGCACAGATACGCAGTATTTT
CASSILAGGTDTQYF
>TRBV2|many|TRBD1|TRBJ1-1
TGTGCCAGATCCGGGACAGGGGCAACCTTCACTGAAGCTTTCTTT
CARSGTGATFTEAFF
>TRBV12-3/TRBV12-4|few|-|TRBJ1-3
TGTGCCAGCAATACCGAGGGGCGAGGATACACCATATATTTT
CASNTEGRGYTIYF
>TRBV18|many|-|TRBJ2-3
TGTGCCAGCTCACCGAATGGGGATACGCAGTATTTT
CASSPNGDTQYF
>TRBV4-1|-|-|TRBJ1-1
TGCGCCAGCAGCCAAGTGGGGAAGGGGAGGGTGAACACTGAAGCTTTCTTT
CASSQVGKGRVNTEAFF
>TRBV6-1|-|TRBD1|TRBJ1-1
TGTGCCAGCAGTTTAAACAGGGGCGCCACTGAAGCTTTCTTT
CASSLNRGATEAFF
>TRBV6-1|many|-|TRBJ1-5
TGTGCCAGCAGTGACGACCGGGTTAGCAATCAGCCCCAGCATTTT
CASSDDRVSNQPQHF
>TRBV20-1|few|TRBD2|TRBJ2-4
TGCAGTGCTGCGGGGGGGCTAGCCAAAAACATTCAGTACTTC
CSAAGGLAKNIQYF
>TRBV27|many|-|TRBJ1-1
TGTGCCAGCAGTTTATCCGCCATCCCGAACACTGAAGCTTTCTTT
CASSLSAIPNTEAFF
>TRBV20-1|many|-|TRBJ1-4
TGCAGTGCTAGACCTCCGGGTGAAAAACTGTTTTTT
CSARPPGEKLFF
>TRBV3-1|many|-|TRBJ2-7
TGTGCCAGCAGCTACCGGGACACGATTCGCGAGCAGTACTTC
CASSYRDTIREQYF
>TRBV6-1|many|-|TRBJ1-2
TGTGCCAGCAGTGACTCCTCTGGACCGACCAACTATGGCTACACCTTC
CASSDSSGPTNYGYTF
>TRBV9|-|-|TRBJ1-6
TGTGCCAGCAGCGTAGCTGGGCAGTATAATTCACCCCTCCACTTT
CASSVAGQYNSPLHF
>TRBV27|many|-|TRBJ2-1
TGTGCCAGCAGTACGATCCGGTGGGGGATGGGGGAGCAGTTCTTC
CASSTIRWGMGEQFF
>TRBV19|-|-|TRBJ2-1
TGTGCCAGTAGTATAAGGCAGGGGACGAATGAGCAGTTCTTC
CASSIRQGTNEQFF
>TRBV27|many|TRBD1|TRBJ2-7
TGTGCCAGCAGTCCAGGGGGCAGGAACTACGAGCAGTACTTC
CASSPGGRNYEQYF
>TRBV9|few|TRBD2|TRBJ2-2
TGTGCCAGCAGCGTAGCAAGGCTAGCGGGGGTTTACACCGGGGAGCTGTTTTTT
CASSVARLAGVYTGELFF
>TRBV7-9|once|-|TRBJ1-3
TGTGCCAGCAGCTTCCGTGGGAACTCTGGAAACACCATATATTTT
CASSFRGNSGNTIYF
>TRBV7-9|few|-|TRBJ2-1
TGTGCCAGCAGCTTAGGACTAGGTTACAATGAGCAGTTCTTC
CASSLGLGYNEQFF
>TRBV2|many|-|TRBJ2-3
TGTGCCAGCAGTGATTTACAGGGAGGCGCAGATACGCAGTATTTT
CASSDLQGGADTQYF
>TRBV7-9|few|-|TRBJ2-3
TGTGCCAGCAGCTTAATCATAGCGGATACAGATACGCAGTATTTT
CASSLIIADTDTQYF